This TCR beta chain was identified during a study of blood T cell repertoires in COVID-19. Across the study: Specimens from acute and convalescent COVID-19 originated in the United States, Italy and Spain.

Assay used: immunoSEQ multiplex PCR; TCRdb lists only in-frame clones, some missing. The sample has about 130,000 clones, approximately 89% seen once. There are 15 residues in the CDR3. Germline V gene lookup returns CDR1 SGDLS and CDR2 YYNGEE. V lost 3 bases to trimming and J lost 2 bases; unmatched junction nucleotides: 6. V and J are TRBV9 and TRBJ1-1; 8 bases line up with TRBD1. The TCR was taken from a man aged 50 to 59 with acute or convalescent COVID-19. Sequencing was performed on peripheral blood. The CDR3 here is CASSAGQGFNTEAFF. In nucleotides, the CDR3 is TGTGCCAGCAGCGCTGGACAGGGTTTCAACACTGAAGCTTTCTTT.